These 16 T cell receptor beta chains were all obtained from the same sample, sequenced in a study of CD8 T cells in ankylosing spondylitis. Findings of the study overall: In ankylosing spondylitis blood, a motif of fewer than 10 highly homologous TCR beta variants appeared characteristic.

TCRdb passed the 5' RACE reads through MiXCR, listing each CDR3 protein once. This table holds about 130,000 distinct CDR3 sequences, 15% to 20% found once. For these TCRs, the target antigens are not known. Sequencing was performed on blood, either unsorted or a sorted T cell fraction (not recorded which). The origin of the receptors is a male donor with ankylosing spondylitis.

This clonotype has ten or more counts. This chain links TRBV29-1 with TRBJ2-1, with 9 bases matching TRBD1. CDR1 and CDR2 from the germline V gene are SQVTM and ANQGSEA. The CDR3 length is 15 residues. J was trimmed by 1 base and V by 7 bases; bases with no gene match: 8. In nucleotides, the CDR3 is TGCAGCGCCACTCCCGGGACAGGGTCCTACAATGAGCAGTTCTTC. It translates to CSATPGTGSYNEQFF.

The V call is TRBV7-9, the J call TRBJ1-2, with 9 bases matching TRBD1. The V gene end was trimmed by 6 bases and the J gene end by 5 bases; junction bases not matched to a gene: 7. Per the germline V gene, CDR1 is SEHNR and CDR2 is FQNEAQ (reference sequence). This CDR3 has 14 residues. In DNA, the CDR3 is TGTGCCAGCAGTCTCGTAGGGACAGGGTATGGCTACACCTTC. Translation gives CASSLVGTGYGYTF. The variable domain in full, completed from reference TRBV7-9 and TRBJ1-2, reads DTGVSQNPRHKITKRGQNVTFRCDPISEHNRLYWYRQTLGQGPEFLTYFQNEAQLEKSRLLSDRFSAERPKGSFSTLEIQRTEQGDSAMYLCASSLVGTGYGYTFGSGTRLTVV.

This clonotype was seen at least ten times. The J gene is TRBJ1-1, the V gene TRBV12-3 or TRBV12-4, with D possibly TRBD1 on 6 matching bases. This CDR3 is built from 14 residues. Trimming stripped 2 bases from V and 3 bases from J, with 10 bases between. CDR3 residues: CASSLSGQYTEAFF. CDR3 nucleotide sequence: TGTGCCAGCAGTTTATCGGGACAATACACTGAAGCTTTCTTT.

The genes are TRBV7-2 and TRBJ2-7, with 11 bases matching TRBD2. Germline trimming cut 5 bases from V and 4 bases from J; bases unmatched to any gene: 4. The CDR3 totals 14 residues. The germline V gene encodes CDR1 SGHTA and CDR2 FQGNSA. The CDR3 protein is CASSVTSGSYEQYF. DNA for the CDR3: TGTGCCAGCAGCGTCACTAGCGGGAGTTACGAGCAGTACTTC. Drawing the rest from reference TRBV7-2 and TRBJ2-7, the complete variable domain is GAGVSQSPSNKVTEKGKDVELRCDPISGHTALYWYRQSLGQGLEFLIYFQGNSAPDKSGLPSDRFSAERTGGSVSTLTIQRTQQEDSAVYLCASSVTSGSYEQYFGPGTRLTVT.

The rearrangement links TRBV27 to TRBJ2-7; D not certain. Germline CDR1 and CDR2: MNHEY and SMNVEV (reference sequence). This CDR3 region has 14 residues. V was clipped by 1 base and J by 5 bases, with 12 bases between them. CDR3 in DNA: TGTGCCAGCAGTTTATTTCCAGACCACGACGAGCAGTACTTC. The encoded protein is CASSLFPDHDEQYF.

This clonotype has more than one count but fewer than ten. The chain is built from TRBV5-1 and TRBJ1-1; weak D call: TRBD1 (5 bases). Germline values: CDR1 SGHRS, CDR2 YFSETQ. The length of the CDR3 is 15 residues. The germline V and J ends were trimmed by 4 bases and 1 base, with 14 bases remaining between them. The CDR3 protein is CASSTGDGENTEAFF. The CDR3 DNA follows: TGCGCCAGCAGCACGGGGGACGGGGAGAACACTGAAGCTTTCTTT.

The CDR3 DNA sequence: TGTGCCAGCAACAGCGGGAGGAACATTCAGTACTTC. Residues: CASNSGRNIQYF. V and J are TRBV28 and TRBJ2-4, with 9 bases that match TRBD2. The CDR3 has 12 amino acids. With V trimmed by 7 bases and J by 7 bases, 2 bases remained unmatched. Germline V gene data show CDR1 as MDHEN and CDR2 as SYDVKM.

This clonotype was seen a few times. J is TRBJ1-1 and V is TRBV12-3 or TRBV12-4; 8 nucleotides match TRBD1. J was trimmed by 5 bases and V by 3 bases; bases with no gene match: 5. The CDR3 has 14 residues. CDR3 in DNA: TGTGCCAGCAGTTTGTCCAGGGGGCGAACTGAAGCTTTCTTT. This translates into CASSLSRGRTEAFF.

This clonotype was observed a few times. The chain uses TRBV12-3 or TRBV12-4 and TRBJ1-1; D is uncertain. This CDR3 spans 14 amino acids. Deletions cut 3 bases from V and 1 base from J, with 9 bases between. The CDR3 bases are TGTGCCAGCAGTTTGGTACAGTCGAACACTGAAGCTTTCTTT. Amino acid sequence: CASSLVQSNTEAFF.

There are a few counts of this clonotype. The chain has TRBV3-1 and TRBJ1-1; D gene ambiguous. Deletions cut 1 base from V and 2 bases from J, with 14 bases between. The CDR3 has 16 amino acids. Per germline, CDR1 LGHDT and CDR2 YNNKEL (reference sequence). The CDR3 reads CASSQGSVQFNTEAFF. In nucleotides, the CDR3 is TGTGCCAGCAGCCAAGGGTCGGTACAGTTTAACACTGAAGCTTTCTTT.

This chain links TRBV20-1 with TRBJ1-1, with 7 bases matching TRBD1. This CDR3 is 14 amino acids long. From germline, CDR1 is DFQATT and CDR2 SNEGSKA (reference sequence). V gave up 1 base and J gave up 0 bases; unmatched junction bases: 2. CDR3 sequence reads: CSARVGGVNTEAFF. In nucleotides, the CDR3 is TGCAGTGCTAGAGTAGGGGGCGTGAACACTGAAGCTTTCTTT.

This clonotype was counted only a few times. This chain links TRBV4-3 with TRBJ2-1, with 10 bases lining up with TRBD2. V lost 1 base, J lost 5 bases, and 2 bases stayed unmatched. The CDR3 runs to 15 residues. Germline V gives CDR1 LGHNA, CDR2 YSLEER. CDR3 region: CASSQGSGRDNEQFF. CDR3 DNA sequence: TGCGCCAGCAGCCAAGGGAGCGGGAGGGACAATGAGCAGTTCTTC.

The chain is built from TRBV12-3 or TRBV12-4 and TRBJ2-1; D ambiguous. V was trimmed by 7 bases and J by 4 bases, leaving 11 bases between them. This CDR3 is 13 amino acids long. The CDR3 reads CASTPADYNEQFF. In DNA, the CDR3 is TGTGCCAGCACCCCGGCCGATTACAATGAGCAGTTCTTC.

The V call is TRBV18, the J call TRBJ2-1; tentatively, D is TRBD1 or TRBD2 (5 bases each). The CDR3 totals 13 residues. V lost 9 bases to trimming and J lost 3 bases, with 12 bases between them. Germline lookup yields CDR1 KGHSH and CDR2 LQKENI. CDR3 residues: CASWGSNYNEQFF. The CDR3 region has the DNA TGTGCCAGTTGGGGGAGTAACTACAATGAGCAGTTCTTC.

This clonotype came up many times. The chain recombines TRBV7-2 with TRBJ2-5; TRBD1 or TRBD2 may be the D gene (6 bases each). V was clipped by 5 bases and J by 0 bases, with 16 bases between them. Germline CDR1 reads SGHTA; CDR2 reads FQGNSA. This CDR3 is built from 16 residues. The CDR3 reads CASSHRRGTYQETQYF. CDR3 coding DNA: TGTGCCAGCAGCCACAGGAGGGGGACCTACCAAGAGACCCAGTACTTC.

This clonotype came up a few times. The gene calls are TRBV5-1 and TRBJ1-1; a weak D match, TRBD1 (6 bases). Germline assignment: CDR1 SGHRS and CDR2 YFSETQ. The CDR3 length is 16 residues. Between the trimmed V and J ends, which lost 0 bases and 5 bases, there was a span of 17 bases. CDR3 residues: CASSLDSGALRTEAFF. The DNA of the CDR3 is TGCGCCAGCAGCTTGGATTCGGGGGCCCTGAGGACTGAAGCTTTCTTT.